This T cell receptor (beta chain) was sequenced in a study of T cell repertoires in cytomegalovirus infection. The wider study: Both CMV infection and a matching HLA type were indicated by public TCR beta signatures.

To note about this clonotype: Its antigen is not identified.

The CDR3 length is 13 residues. The germline V gene has CDR1 SGHRS and CDR2 YFSETQ. V lost 4 bases, J lost 11 bases, and 11 bases stayed unmatched. TCRdb re-called the reads through MiXCR, storing one row per CDR3 protein. The top ten hold 15% to 25% of the sample, which has around 310,000 distinct CDR3 sequences, almost 30% seen once. General study points: Ex vivo, HLA-C-restricted CMV-specific TCR beta clonotypes prevailed over the rest of the response.

V is TRBV5-1 and J is TRBJ1-1; TRBD1 matches at 7 bases. The specimen was cultured PBMCs, collected from culture after CMV antigen stimulation. The clonotype comes from a human donor in good health (CMV status not recorded). Some clones in this sample may be carry-over from other donors' samples. The CDR3 sequence: CASSRDGQVRAFF. DNA of the CDR3: TGCGCCAGCAGCCGGGATGGACAGGTTAGGGCTTTCTTT. Combining the CDR3 with reference TRBV5-1 and TRBJ1-1 gives the whole variable domain KAGVTQTPRYLIKTRGQQVTLSCSPISGHRSVSWYQQTPGQGLQFLFEYFSETQRNKGNFPGRFSGRQFSNSRSEMNVSTLELGDSALYLCASSRDGQVRAFFGQGTRLTVV.